This T cell receptor (beta chain) emerged from a study of blood T cell repertoires in COVID-19. The overall study: The United States, Italy and Spain were the sources of the acute and convalescent COVID-19 samples. T cells, B-cell-depleted T cells, or PBMCs supplied cDNA or gDNA.

J gave up 6 bases and V 7 bases, and 12 bases lay outside the gene matches. CDR1 is MNHEY and CDR2 is SVGAGI in the germline V gene. This CDR3 has 15 residues. The data were produced by immunoSEQ multiplex PCR, yet TCRdb's version contains in-frame clones alone and is incomplete. This sample has some 110,000 clones, with roughly 80% found just once. This TCR derives from a woman aged 55-70 years with acute or convalescent COVID-19. The sequencing input was peripheral blood. V is TRBV6-5 and J is TRBJ2-7, with 10 bases aligning to TRBD2. In DNA form, the CDR3 reads TGTGCCAGCACCGGACTTCTAGCGGGAGCGTCCGAGCAGTACTTC. It is translated as CASTGLLAGASEQYF.